The T cell receptor (beta chain) described here comes from a study of T-cell reconstitution after alpha-beta-depleted transplantation in children. Unmatched junction bases numbered 8, after V lost 3 bases and J lost 6 bases. Germline V gives CDR1 LGHNA, CDR2 YNFKEQ. The CDR3 is made up of 15 amino acids. Unique molecular identifiers were incorporated during preparation of the TCRbeta library. TCRdb itself ran the PCR reads through MiXCR, one entry per CDR3 protein. This sample carries about 350,000 distinct CDR3 sequences, less than 15% of them seen once, and the ten largest clones take around 4%. The origin of this receptor is a human donor who donated a stem cell graft to a child with Fanconi anemia. V usage is TRBV4-2 and J usage is TRBJ2-1; 7 bases are a match to TRBD1. Material: PBMCs, obtained from the stem cell graft. The CDR3 loop is CASSQTGTLGNEQFF. Here the CDR3 DNA reads TGTGCCAGCAGCCAGACAGGGACGTTGGGCAATGAGCAGTTCTTC.